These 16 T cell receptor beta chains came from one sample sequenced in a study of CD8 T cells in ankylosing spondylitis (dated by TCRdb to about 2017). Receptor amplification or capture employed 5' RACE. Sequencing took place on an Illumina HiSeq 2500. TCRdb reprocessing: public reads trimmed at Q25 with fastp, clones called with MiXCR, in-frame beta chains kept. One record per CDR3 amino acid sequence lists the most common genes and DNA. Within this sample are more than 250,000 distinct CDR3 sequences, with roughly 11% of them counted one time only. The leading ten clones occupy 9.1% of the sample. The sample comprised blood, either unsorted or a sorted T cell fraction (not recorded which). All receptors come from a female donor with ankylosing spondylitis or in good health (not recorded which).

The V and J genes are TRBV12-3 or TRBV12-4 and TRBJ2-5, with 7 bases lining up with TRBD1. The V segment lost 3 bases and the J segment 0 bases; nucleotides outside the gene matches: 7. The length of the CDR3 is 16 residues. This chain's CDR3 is CASSFETGPNQETQYF. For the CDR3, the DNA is TGTGCCAGCAGTTTCGAGACAGGGCCAAACCAAGAGACCCAGTACTTC.

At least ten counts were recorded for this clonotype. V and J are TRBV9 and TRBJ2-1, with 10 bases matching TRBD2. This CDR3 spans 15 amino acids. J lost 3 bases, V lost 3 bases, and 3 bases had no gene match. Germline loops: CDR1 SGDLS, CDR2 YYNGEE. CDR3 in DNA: TGTGCCAGCAGCGCTACTAGCGGGAACTACAATGAGCAGTTCTTC. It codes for CASSATSGNYNEQFF. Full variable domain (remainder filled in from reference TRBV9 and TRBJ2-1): DSGVTQTPKHLITATGQRVTLRCSPRSGDLSVYWYQQSLDQGLQFLIQYYNGEERAKGNILERFSAQQFPDLHSELNLSSLELGDSALYFCASSATSGNYNEQFFGPGTRLTVL.

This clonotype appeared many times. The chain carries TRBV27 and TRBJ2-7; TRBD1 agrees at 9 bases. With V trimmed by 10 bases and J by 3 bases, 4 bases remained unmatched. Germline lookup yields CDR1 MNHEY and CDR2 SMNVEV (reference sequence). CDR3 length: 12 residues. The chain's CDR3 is CATGQGHYEQYF. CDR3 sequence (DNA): TGTGCCACCGGACAGGGGCACTACGAGCAGTACTTC.

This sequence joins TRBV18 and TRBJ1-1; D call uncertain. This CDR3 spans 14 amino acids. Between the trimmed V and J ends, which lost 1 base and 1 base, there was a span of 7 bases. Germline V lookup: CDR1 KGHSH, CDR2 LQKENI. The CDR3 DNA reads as TGTGCCAGCTCACCACAGGGATCGAACACTGAAGCTTTCTTT. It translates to CASSPQGSNTEAFF.

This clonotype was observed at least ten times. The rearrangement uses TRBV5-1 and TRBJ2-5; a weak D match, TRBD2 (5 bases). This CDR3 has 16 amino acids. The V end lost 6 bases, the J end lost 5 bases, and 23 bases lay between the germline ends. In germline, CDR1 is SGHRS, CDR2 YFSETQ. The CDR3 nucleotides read TGCGCCAGCAATCTGGCGCCGGGAACCACCCAGGAGACCCAGTACTTC. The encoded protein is CASNLAPGTTQETQYF. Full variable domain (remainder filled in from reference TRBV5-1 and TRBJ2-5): KAGVTQTPRYLIKTRGQQVTLSCSPISGHRSVSWYQQTPGQGLQFLFEYFSETQRNKGNFPGRFSGRQFSNSRSEMNVSTLELGDSALYLCASNLAPGTTQETQYFGPGTRLLVL.

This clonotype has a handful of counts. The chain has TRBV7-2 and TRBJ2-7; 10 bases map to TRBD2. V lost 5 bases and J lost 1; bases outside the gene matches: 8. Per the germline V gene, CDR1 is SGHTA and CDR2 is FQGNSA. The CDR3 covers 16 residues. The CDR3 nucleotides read TGTGCCAGCAGCAACTCTAGGACTAGCGGATCCTACGAGCAGTACTTC. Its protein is CASSNSRTSGSYEQYF.

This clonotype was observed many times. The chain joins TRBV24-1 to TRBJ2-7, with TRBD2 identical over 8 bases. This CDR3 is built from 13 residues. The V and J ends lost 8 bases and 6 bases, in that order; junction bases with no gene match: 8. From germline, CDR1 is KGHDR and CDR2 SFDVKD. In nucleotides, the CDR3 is TGTGCCACCAAGGGTAGCGGGACCACCGAGCAGTACTTC. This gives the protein CATKGSGTTEQYF.

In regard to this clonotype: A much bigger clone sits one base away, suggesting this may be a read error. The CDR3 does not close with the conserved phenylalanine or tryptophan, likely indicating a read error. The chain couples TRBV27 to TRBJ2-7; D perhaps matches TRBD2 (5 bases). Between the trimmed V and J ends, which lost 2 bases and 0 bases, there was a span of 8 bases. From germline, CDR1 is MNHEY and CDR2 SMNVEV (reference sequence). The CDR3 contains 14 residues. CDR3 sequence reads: CASSLPGSSYEQYL. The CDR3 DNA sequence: TGTGCCAGCAGTTTACCGGGAAGCTCCTACGAGCAGTACCTC.

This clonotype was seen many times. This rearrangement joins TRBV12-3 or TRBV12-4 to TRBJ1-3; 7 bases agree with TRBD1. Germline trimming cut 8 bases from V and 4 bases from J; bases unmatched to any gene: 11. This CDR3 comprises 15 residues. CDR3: CASRLGTALGNTIYF. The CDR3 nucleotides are TGTGCCAGCCGGCTAGGGACAGCGTTGGGAAACACCATATATTTT.

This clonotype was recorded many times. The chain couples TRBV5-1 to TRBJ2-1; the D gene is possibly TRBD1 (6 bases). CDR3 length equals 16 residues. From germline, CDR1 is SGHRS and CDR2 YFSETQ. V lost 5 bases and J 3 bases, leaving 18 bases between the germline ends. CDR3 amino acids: CASRTYRAYGYNEQFF. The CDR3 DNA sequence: TGCGCCAGCAGAACCTACAGGGCCTACGGCTACAATGAGCAGTTCTTC.

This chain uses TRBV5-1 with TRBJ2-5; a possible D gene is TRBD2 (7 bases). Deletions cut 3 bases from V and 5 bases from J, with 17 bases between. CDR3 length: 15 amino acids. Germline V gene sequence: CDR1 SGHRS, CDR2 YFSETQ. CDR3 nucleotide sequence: TGCGCCAGCAGCTCCCTGGGGGGGCGAGGTGAGACCCAGTACTTC. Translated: CASSSLGGRGETQYF.

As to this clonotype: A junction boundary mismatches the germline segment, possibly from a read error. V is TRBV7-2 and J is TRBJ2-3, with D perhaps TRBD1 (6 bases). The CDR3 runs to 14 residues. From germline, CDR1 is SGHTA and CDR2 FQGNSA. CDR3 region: CVSSFRTAWYTLYF. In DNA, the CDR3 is TGTGTCAGCAGCTTCCGGACAGCGTGGTATACGCTGTATTTT.

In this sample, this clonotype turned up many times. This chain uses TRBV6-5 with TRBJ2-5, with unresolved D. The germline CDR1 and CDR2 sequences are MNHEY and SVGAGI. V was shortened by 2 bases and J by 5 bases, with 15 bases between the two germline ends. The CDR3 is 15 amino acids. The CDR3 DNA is TGTGCCAGCAGTTACAGCGTCGGCAGGCTGGAGACCCAGTACTTC. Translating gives CASSYSVGRLETQYF.

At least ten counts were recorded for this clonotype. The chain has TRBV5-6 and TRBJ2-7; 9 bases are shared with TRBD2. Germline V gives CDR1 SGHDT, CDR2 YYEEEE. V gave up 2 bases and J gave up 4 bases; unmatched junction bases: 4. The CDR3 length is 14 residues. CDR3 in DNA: TGTGCCAGCAGCTTTAGCGGGAGTATTTACGAGCAGTACTTC. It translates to CASSFSGSIYEQYF.

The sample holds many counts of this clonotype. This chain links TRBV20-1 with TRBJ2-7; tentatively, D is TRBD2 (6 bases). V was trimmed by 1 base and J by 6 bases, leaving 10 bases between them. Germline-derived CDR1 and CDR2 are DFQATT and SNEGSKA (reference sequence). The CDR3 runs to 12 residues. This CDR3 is CSARGQTSEQYF. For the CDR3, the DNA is TGCAGTGCTAGAGGACAGACTAGCGAGCAGTACTTC.

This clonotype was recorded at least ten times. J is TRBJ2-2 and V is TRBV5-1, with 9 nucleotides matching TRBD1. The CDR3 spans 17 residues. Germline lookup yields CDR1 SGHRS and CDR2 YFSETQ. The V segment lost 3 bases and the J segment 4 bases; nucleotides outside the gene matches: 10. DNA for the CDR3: TGCGCCAGCAGCTCTGGCTTGGACAGGGGTCGCACCGGGGAGCTGTTTTTT. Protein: CASSSGLDRGRTGELFF.